Described below is a single T cell receptor beta chain sequence and its context. Its antigen remains unknown. These data belong to a study of T cells in localized non-small cell lung cancer. Regarding the study as a whole: Measurement of T cell clonality placed uninvolved adjacent lung highest, above the level in tumor. The study detected a median roughly 61 of the top 100 tumor clones in adjacent lung.

CDR1 is SGHNT, CDR2 YYREEE, per germline (reference sequence). The CDR3 covers 13 residues. Trimming took 4 bases from V and 3 from J, leaving 10 bases between them. Some clones are missing from TCRdb's copy, which holds only in-frame ones; the method was immunoSEQ multiplex PCR. The top ten hold 0.85% to 1.4% of the sample, which has about 27,000 clones, about 90% seen once. The chain combines TRBV5-4 with TRBJ1-1, with a tentative D call TRBD1 (6 bases). This TCR derives from a woman aged 40-69 years with stage I lung adenocarcinoma. The starting material was peripheral blood, obtained before any cancer treatment. CDR3 DNA sequence: TGTGCCAGCAGCCTGAACAGGGACACTGAAGCTTTCTTT. It specifies CASSLNRDTEAFF.